What follows are 12 T cell receptor beta chains derived from one specimen sequenced in a study of T cell changes during pregnancy in multiple sclerosis. The assay was immunoSEQ multiplex PCR, and TCRdb's table has in-frame clones only and misses some. The sample records fewer than 85,000 clones, just over 90% being singletons. The input for sequencing was peripheral blood, taken after pregnancy. The receptors were sampled from a female donor in good health, enrolled as a control in a pregnancy study.

The gene calls are TRBV4-2 and TRBJ1-5, with D maybe TRBD1 (6 bases). Germline CDR1 is LGHNA and CDR2 is YNFKEQ. This CDR3 spans 15 amino acids. V lost 0 bases and J 6 bases, leaving 12 bases between the germline ends. CDR3 loop: CASSQDWQGRQPQHF. Written as DNA, the CDR3 is TGTGCCAGCAGCCAAGATTGGCAGGGGCGTCAGCCCCAGCATTTT.

This chain joins TRBV7-9 and TRBJ2-7; D might be TRBD2 (5 bases). V lost 4 bases and J lost 5, with 15 bases in between. Germline V gives CDR1 SEHNR, CDR2 FQNEAQ (reference sequence). The CDR3 contains 14 residues. In nucleotides, the CDR3 is TGTGCCAGCAGCTCGCTTTCGGGGTCCAACGAGCAGTACTTC. This gives the protein CASSSLSGSNEQYF.

V and J are TRBV6-5 and TRBJ2-7; TRBD2 matches 13 bases. The length of the CDR3 is 15 residues. J lost 0 bases, V lost 4 bases, and 0 bases had no gene match. The germline CDR1 and CDR2 sequences are MNHEY and SVGAGI. The CDR3 region has the DNA TGTGCCAGCAGTTGGACTAGCGGGAGCTCCTACGAGCAGTACTTC. Amino acid sequence: CASSWTSGSSYEQYF.

The chain employs TRBV5-1 and TRBJ2-5; D is possibly TRBD1 (5 bases). Germline CDR1 reads SGHRS; CDR2 reads YFSETQ. Trimming shortened V by 9 bases and J by 3 bases, and 15 bases separated the two germline ends. CDR3 size: 13 residues. The CDR3 DNA reads as TGCGCCACCGCGGCAGGGAACGAAGAGACCCAGTACTTC. This gives the protein CATAAGNEETQYF.

This clone came up a few times. The genes are TRBV2 and TRBJ2-1; D is perhaps TRBD2 (6 bases). CDR1 is SNHLY and CDR2 is FYNNEI in the germline V gene. CDR3 length: 14 amino acids. V dropped 6 bases and J dropped 3 bases, with 12 bases sitting between them. CDR3 sequence reads: CASRHGGIYNEQFF. CDR3 nucleotide sequence: TGTGCCAGCAGACACGGGGGTATCTACAATGAGCAGTTCTTC.

The rearrangement joins TRBV13 to TRBJ1-3; TRBD1 matches 7 bases. CDR1 and CDR2 (germline): PRHDT, FYEKMQ (reference sequence). V was clipped by 6 bases and J by 8 bases; unmatched bases: 10. This CDR3 is 14 amino acids long. This CDR3 is CASSFDRVLDTIYF. The CDR3 DNA reads as TGTGCCAGCAGTTTCGACAGGGTCTTAGACACCATATATTTT.

The V and J genes are TRBV5-1 and TRBJ2-7, with D tentatively TRBD2 (6 bases). V lost 4 bases, J lost 1 base, and 9 bases lay in between. Germline lookup yields CDR1 SGHRS and CDR2 YFSETQ. The CDR3 runs to 13 residues. The CDR3 sequence: CASSADYSYEQYF. The CDR3 bases are TGCGCCAGCAGCGCGGACTATTCCTACGAGCAGTACTTC. The variable domain in full, with the rest retrieved from reference TRBV5-1 and TRBJ2-7, is KAGVTQTPRYLIKTRGQQVTLSCSPISGHRSVSWYQQTPGQGLQFLFEYFSETQRNKGNFPGRFSGRQFSNSRSEMNVSTLELGDSALYLCASSADYSYEQYFGPGTRLTVT.

The chain joins TRBV6-5 to TRBJ1-5; D remains unclear. CDR3 length: 13 residues. The germline gives CDR1 MNHEY, CDR2 SVGAGI. Trimming pared 4 bases from V and 3 bases from J, leaving 7 bases between. This chain's CDR3 is CASSSGFNQPQHF. The CDR3, as DNA: TGTGCCAGCAGTTCAGGCTTCAATCAGCCCCAGCATTTT.

The gene calls are TRBV27 and TRBJ2-5; 8 bases map to TRBD1. The germline V gene encodes CDR1 MNHEY and CDR2 SMNVEV (reference sequence). With V trimmed by 5 bases and J by 7 bases, 15 bases remained unmatched. This CDR3 region has 16 residues. This CDR3 reads CASSVAGTGAGGTQYF. The DNA for the CDR3 is TGTGCCAGCAGTGTAGCCGGGACAGGAGCAGGGGGGACCCAGTACTTC.

Only a few counts were recorded for this clone. V and J are TRBV2 and TRBJ2-4; 7 bases match TRBD2. V shed 4 bases and J 11 bases; nucleotides not matched to a gene: 5. CDR3 length: 12 amino acids. Germline values: CDR1 SNHLY, CDR2 FYNNEI. The CDR3 reads CASSVGEGLQYF. CDR3 nucleotides: TGTGCCAGCAGTGTAGGGGAGGGACTTCAGTACTTC.

The rearrangement joins TRBV18 to TRBJ1-1, with D hard to call. CDR3 size: 15 residues. V was cut by 6 bases and J by 1 base, with 15 bases left in between. Germline V gene data show CDR1 as KGHSH and CDR2 as LQKENI. CDR3 loop: CASSQSTHRNTEAFF. The CDR3 region has the DNA TGTGCCAGCTCCCAATCTACTCACAGGAACACTGAAGCTTTCTTT.

The V and J genes are TRBV6-5 and TRBJ1-5; D gene uncertain. The CDR3 length is 12 residues. Germline CDR1 and CDR2: MNHEY and SVGAGI. V lost 8 bases and J lost 7, with 12 bases in between. The CDR3 DNA reads as TGTGCCAGCCGGACGGAGCGGCAGCCCCAGCATTTT. It encodes CASRTERQPQHF.